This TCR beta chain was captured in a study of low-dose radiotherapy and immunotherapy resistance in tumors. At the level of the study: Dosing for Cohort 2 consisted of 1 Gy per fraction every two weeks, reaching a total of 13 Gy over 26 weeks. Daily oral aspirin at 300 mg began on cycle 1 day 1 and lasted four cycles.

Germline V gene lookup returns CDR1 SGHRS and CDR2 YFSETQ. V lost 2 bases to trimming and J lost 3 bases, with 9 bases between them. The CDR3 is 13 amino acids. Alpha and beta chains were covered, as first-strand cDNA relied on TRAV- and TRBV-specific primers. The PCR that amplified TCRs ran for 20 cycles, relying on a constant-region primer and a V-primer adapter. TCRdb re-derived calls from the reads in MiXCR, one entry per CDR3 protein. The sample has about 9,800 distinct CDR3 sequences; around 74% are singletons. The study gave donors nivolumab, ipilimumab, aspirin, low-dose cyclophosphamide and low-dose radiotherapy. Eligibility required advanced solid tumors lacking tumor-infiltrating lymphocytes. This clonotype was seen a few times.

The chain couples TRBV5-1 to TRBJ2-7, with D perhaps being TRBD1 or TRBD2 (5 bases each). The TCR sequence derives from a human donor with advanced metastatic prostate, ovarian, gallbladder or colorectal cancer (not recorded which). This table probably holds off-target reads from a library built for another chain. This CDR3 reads CASSFRDLYEQYF. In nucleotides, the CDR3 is TGCGCCAGCAGCTTCAGGGACCTCTACGAGCAGTACTTC.